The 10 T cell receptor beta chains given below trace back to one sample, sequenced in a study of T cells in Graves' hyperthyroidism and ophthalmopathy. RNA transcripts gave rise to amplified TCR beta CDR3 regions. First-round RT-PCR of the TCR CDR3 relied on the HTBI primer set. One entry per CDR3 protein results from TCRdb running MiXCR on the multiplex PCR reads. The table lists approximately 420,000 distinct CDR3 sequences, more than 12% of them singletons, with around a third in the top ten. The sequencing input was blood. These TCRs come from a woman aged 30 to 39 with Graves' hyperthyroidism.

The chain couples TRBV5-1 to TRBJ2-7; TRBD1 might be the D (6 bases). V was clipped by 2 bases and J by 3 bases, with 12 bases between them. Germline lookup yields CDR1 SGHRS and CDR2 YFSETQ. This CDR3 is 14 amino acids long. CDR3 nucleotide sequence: TGCGCCAGCAGCTTTGACAGGTCAAGCTACGAGCAGTACTTC. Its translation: CASSFDRSSYEQYF.

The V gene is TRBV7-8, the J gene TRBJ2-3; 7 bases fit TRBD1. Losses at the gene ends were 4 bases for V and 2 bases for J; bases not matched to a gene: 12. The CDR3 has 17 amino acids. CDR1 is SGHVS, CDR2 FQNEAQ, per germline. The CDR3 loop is CASSSHRSGTVTDTQYF. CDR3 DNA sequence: TGTGCCAGCAGCTCGCACCGGTCCGGGACAGTCACAGATACGCAGTATTTT.

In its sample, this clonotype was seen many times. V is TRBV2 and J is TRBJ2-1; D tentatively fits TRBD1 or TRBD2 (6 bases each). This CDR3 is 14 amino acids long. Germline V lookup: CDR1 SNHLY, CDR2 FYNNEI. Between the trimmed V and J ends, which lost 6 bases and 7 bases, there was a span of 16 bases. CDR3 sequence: CASSGQGGLNEQFF. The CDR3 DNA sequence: TGTGCCAGCAGCGGACAAGGGGGACTTAATGAGCAGTTCTTC.

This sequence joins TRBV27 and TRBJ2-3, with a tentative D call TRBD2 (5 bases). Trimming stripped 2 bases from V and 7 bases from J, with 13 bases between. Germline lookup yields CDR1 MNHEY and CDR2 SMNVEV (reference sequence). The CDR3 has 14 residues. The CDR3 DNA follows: TGTGCCAGCAGTTTAGCCGTCGAGCGGCATACGCAGTATTTT. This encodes CASSLAVERHTQYF.

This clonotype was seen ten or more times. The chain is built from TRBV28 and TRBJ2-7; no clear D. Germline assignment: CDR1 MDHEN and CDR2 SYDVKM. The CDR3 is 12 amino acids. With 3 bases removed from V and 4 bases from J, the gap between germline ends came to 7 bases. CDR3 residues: CASSFGQYEQYF. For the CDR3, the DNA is TGTGCCAGCAGTTTTGGTCAGTACGAGCAGTACTTC.

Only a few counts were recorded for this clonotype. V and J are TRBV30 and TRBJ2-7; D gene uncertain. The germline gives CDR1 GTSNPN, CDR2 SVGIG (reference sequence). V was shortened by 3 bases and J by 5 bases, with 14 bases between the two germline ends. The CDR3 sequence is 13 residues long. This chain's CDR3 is CAWRWRRANEQYF. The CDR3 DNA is TGTGCCTGGAGGTGGCGTCGGGCGAACGAGCAGTACTTC.

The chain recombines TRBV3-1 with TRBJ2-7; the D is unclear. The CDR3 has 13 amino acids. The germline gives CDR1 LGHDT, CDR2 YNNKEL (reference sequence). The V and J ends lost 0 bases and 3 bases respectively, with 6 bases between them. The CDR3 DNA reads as TGTGCCAGCAGCCAAGAATCCAGCTACGAGCAGTACTTC. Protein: CASSQESSYEQYF.

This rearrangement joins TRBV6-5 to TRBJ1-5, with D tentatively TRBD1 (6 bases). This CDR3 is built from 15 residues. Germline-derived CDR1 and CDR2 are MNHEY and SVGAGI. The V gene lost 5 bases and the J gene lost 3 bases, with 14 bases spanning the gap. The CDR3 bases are TGTGCCAGCAGTACTGGGGGGCTCGACAATCAGCCCCAGCATTTT. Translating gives CASSTGGLDNQPQHF.

The CDR3 is CSAEGQGVNQPQHF. DNA for the CDR3: TGCAGTGCTGAAGGACAGGGCGTCAATCAGCCCCAGCATTTT. The chain employs TRBV20-1 and TRBJ1-5, with 8 bases identical to TRBD1. V was pared by 5 bases and J by 3 bases, with 6 bases of the junction left unmatched. The germline V gene has CDR1 DFQATT and CDR2 SNEGSKA (reference sequence). This CDR3 has 14 amino acids.

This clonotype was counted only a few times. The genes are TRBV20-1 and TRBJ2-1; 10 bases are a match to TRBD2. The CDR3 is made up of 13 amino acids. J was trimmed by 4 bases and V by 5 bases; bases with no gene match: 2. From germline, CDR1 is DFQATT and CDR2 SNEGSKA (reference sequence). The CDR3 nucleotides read TGCAGTGCTTTGGGACTAGCGTACAATGAGCAGTTCTTC. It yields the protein CSALGLAYNEQFF.